Listed here are 4 T cell receptor beta chains from one sample, sequenced in a study of cytomegalovirus exposure and HLA in healthy donors. The PCR made use of 60 Vbeta and 13 Jbeta primers. Method: immunoSEQ multiplex PCR; TCRdb's copy keeps in-frame clones and lacks some. The sample holds some 270,000 clones, 80% seen once. Sequencing was performed on PBMCs. Receptors originate from a girl aged 2-10 years in good health and CMV-seronegative.

V and J are TRBV6-5 and TRBJ1-1; D not resolved. CDR1 is MNHEY, CDR2 SVGAGI, per germline. This CDR3 region has 13 residues. The V end lost 8 bases, the J end lost 6 bases, and 16 bases lay between the germline ends. This CDR3 reads CASESSRIAEAFF. CDR3 DNA sequence: TGTGCCAGCGAAAGCTCCAGGATCGCTGAAGCTTTCTTT.

The genes are TRBV28 and TRBJ1-1; TRBD1 agrees at 8 bases. CDR1 is MDHEN and CDR2 is SYDVKM in the germline V gene. J lost 4 bases, V lost 4 bases, and 8 bases had no gene match. CDR3 length: 15 amino acids. CDR3 residues: CASSSTGGGRTEAFF. CDR3 nucleotides: TGTGCCAGCAGTTCAACAGGGGGTGGTCGCACTGAAGCTTTCTTT. Combining the CDR3 with reference TRBV28 and TRBJ1-1 gives the whole variable domain DVKVTQSSRYLVKRTGEKVFLECVQDMDHENMFWYRQDPGLGLRLIYFSYDVKMKEKGDIPEGYSVSREKKERFSLILESASTNQTSMYLCASSSTGGGRTEAFFGQGTRLTVV.

The CDR3 bases are TGTGCCAGCAGCTTAACCGGCGGGAGGACAGATACGCAGTATTTT. Protein sequence: CASSLTGGRTDTQYF. This chain links TRBV7-3 with TRBJ2-3; TRBD2 aligns across 8 bases. J gave up 3 bases and V 0 bases, and 2 bases lay outside the gene matches. Looked up from germline, CDR1 is SGHTA and CDR2 is FQGTGA. The CDR3 spans 15 residues.

The rearrangement links TRBV19 to TRBJ1-5; unclear D gene. The CDR3 extends over 21 amino acids. V gave up 6 bases and J gave up 7 bases, with 37 bases separating them. Looked up from germline, CDR1 is LNHDA and CDR2 is SQIVND (reference sequence). The CDR3 coding sequence is TGTGCCAGTAGAATTAAAATCTTCGGGTTGGTGCTTGAGGGAGCAGTGCAGCCCCAGCATTTT. Amino acids: CASRIKIFGLVLEGAVQPQHF.